The T cell receptor beta chain described here comes from a study of blood T cell repertoires in COVID-19 (dated by TCRdb to about 2020). About the full investigation: Samples from collaborators originated in the United States, Italy and Spain and spanned both the acute and convalescent phases of COVID-19. A de-identified subject ID, COVID-19 status, age in years and sex were almost always included in the sample metadata. The samples were drawn from the first 160 participants of the ongoing ImmuneRACE study and from more than 1,000 subjects provided by 6 global collaborators. The repertoires were released in a freely available public database meant as a resource for research on the immune response to SARS-CoV-2. Subjects who had been exposed to COVID-19, were actively infected with it, or had recovered from it provided the deeply sampled blood TCRbeta repertoires that made up the dataset. The prospective study material was composed of cDNA or gDNA derived from T cells, B-cell-depleted T cells, or PBMCs. Where HLA class I and class II types were available, the types were taken from metadata supplied by the sample provider, not from assay-based typing. Study-level results and caveats: Clinical and demographic metadata were provided uncurated, with the amount varying by source and participant.

V is reduced by 6 bases and J by 4 bases, leaving a spacing of 15 bases between them. From the cysteine up to the phenylalanine, the CDR3 has a length of 14 residues. Of all the DNA, just the CDR3 is kept, 42 bases in frame from base 1. From the germline V gene, CDR1 is MNHEY and CDR2 is SVGAGI. Note on this clone: It lacks a known antigen. Within one base of it there is no much larger clone, and no base qualities were kept.

TCRbeta CDR3 regions were amplified from genomic DNA using the immunoSEQ Assay, a bias-controlled multiplex PCR. Per the original workflow: Nucleated cell counts per sample were estimated from amplification of reference gene primers within the assay. To quantify the absolute abundance of each unique TCRbeta CDR3 rearrangement, sequence reads were collapsed and filtered. For each sample, productive Simpson clonality was calculated by taking the square root of Simpson's diversity index across productive rearrangements. Here the immuneACCESS table is served through TCRdb, limited to in-frame sequences with V and J called. Missing clones are a known gap in these copies; in checked studies unresolved V genes cover under half, and the rest lacks a known reason. V and J calls and clone size are those listed in that table; D and trimming were worked out from the DNA. The sample table records about 65,000 clones; approximately 78% of these occur just once. Clones ranked in the top ten supply about 15% of the sample.

Collaborating institutions collected whole blood in K2EDTA tubes following their own protocols. For TCRbeta analysis, collaborators shipped samples as frozen whole blood, isolated PBMCs, or DNA extracted from either of those sample types. The chain was built from TRBV6-5 and TRBJ1-1; the best D guess is TRBD1, with 6 bases matching. Source material: peripheral blood. The receptor was isolated from a man aged 80 or over with acute or convalescent COVID-19. The DNA sequence follows: TGTGCCAGCAGAGGGGCAGGGGTCCCCACTGAAGCTTTCTTT. It is translated as CASRGAGVPTEAFF.